This is a list of T cell receptor beta chains from one sample in a study of CD8 T cells in ankylosing spondylitis. Each CDR3 protein is one row after TCRdb ran MiXCR on the 5' RACE reads. The sample comprises about 310,000 distinct CDR3 sequences, 20% of which are singletons, and approximately 3.7% rests with the top ten. The sequencing input was blood, either unsorted or a sorted T cell fraction (not recorded which). These receptors came from a female donor with ankylosing spondylitis or in good health (not recorded which). CDR3s include the opening cysteine and the closing phenylalanine or tryptophan. The D gene is left open where the match is weak. Clone sizes are given selectively: once, few, many, or a class where the clone is expanded.

TRBV7-3	TRBJ1-1	.	many	TGTGCCAGCAGCTTACAGGGTGATGGTCTCACTGAAGCTTTCTTT	CASSLQGDGLTEAFF
TRBV20-1	TRBJ2-1	TRBD2	few	TGCAGTGCTAGAGCCCTCGGACTAGCGGGAATCAGCTCCTACAATGAGCAGTTCTTC	CSARALGLAGISSYNEQFF
TRBV4-2	TRBJ2-1	TRBD1	.	TGTGCCAGCAGCCAAGAAGGGACAGGGAGCTCCTACAATGAGCAGTTCTTC	CASSQEGTGSSYNEQFF
TRBV6-2/TRBV6-3	TRBJ2-7	TRBD2	.	TGTGCCAGCAGTTACTCTAGCGGGAGGCCCTACGAGCAGTACTTC	CASSYSSGRPYEQYF
TRBV6-1	TRBJ2-1	TRBD2	.	TGTGCCAGCCGCAAGGAAGGACTAGCGGGGCACAATGAGCAGTTCTTC	CASRKEGLAGHNEQFF
TRBV20-1	TRBJ2-3	.	few	TGCAGTGCTAGAGATCCTTCTGGGAGTCACGGCGTGGATACGCAGTATTTT	CSARDPSGSHGVDTQYF
TRBV15	TRBJ2-7	TRBD2	few	TGTGCCACCAGTCCTGGCGGGAGGGGCGGTGAGGAGCAGTACTTC	CATSPGGRGGEEQYF
TRBV12-3/TRBV12-4	TRBJ2-1	TRBD1	few	TGTGCCAGCAGCCACAGGACAGGGGGTGGGAATGAGCAGTTCTTC	CASSHRTGGGNEQFF
TRBV28	TRBJ2-1	TRBD2	.	TGTGCCAGCAGTTTCACTGGTTGGCTAGCGGCCTACAATGAGCAGTTCTTC	CASSFTGWLAAYNEQFF
TRBV6-5	TRBJ2-2	TRBD2	.	TGTGCCAGCAGTTACTCAGGCGGGAGGGCCCTTACCGGGGAGCTGTTTTTT	CASSYSGGRALTGELFF
TRBV2	TRBJ2-1	TRBD2	.	TGTGCCAGCAGTGCCCGACTAGCGGCCTCCTACAATGAGCAGTTCTTC	CASSARLAASYNEQFF
TRBV20-1	TRBJ2-1	.	.	TGCCATACGGAGGAGCAGTTCTTC	CHTEEQFF
TRBV3-1	TRBJ2-4	TRBD1	few	TGTGCCAGCAGCCAAGGGGACAGAGGCTTGGGTGGCCAAAAACATTGGTACTTC	CASSQGDRGLGGQKHWYF
TRBV20-1	TRBJ2-7	TRBD2	.	TGCTGTGCCTACGGGACTAGCGGGTCCTACGAGCAGTACTTC	CCAYGTSGSYEQYF
TRBV7-2	TRBJ1-3	.	.	TGTGCCAGCAGCCCGGTGGGGGGTTACTCTGGAAACACCATATATTTT	CASSPVGGYSGNTIYF
TRBV12-3/TRBV12-4	TRBJ2-5	.	many	TGTGCCAGCGCGATATATCCCCATCAAGAGACCCAGTACTTC	CASAIYPHQETQYF
TRBV5-1	TRBJ1-5	.	few	TGCGCCAGCAGCCCGGACAGTGTTCAGCCCCAGCATTTT	CASSPDSVQPQHF
TRBV7-2	TRBJ2-6	.	few	TGTGCCAGCAGCTTAGGGGTAACCGGGGCCAACGTCCTGACTTTC	CASSLGVTGANVLTF